A single sample gave rise to the 21 T cell receptor beta chains below, sequenced in a study of Graves' ophthalmopathy and Graves' hyperthyroidism. TCR beta CDR3 regions were amplified from RNA transcripts. Second-round multiplex PCR came after a first-round RT-PCR that employed HTBI primers. A single record per CDR3 protein comes from TCRdb applying MiXCR to the multiplex PCR reads. Of about 500,000 distinct CDR3 sequences listed, roughly 14% are singletons. The sequencing sample was made of blood. All receptors derive from a woman in her 30s with Graves' ophthalmopathy.

This clonotype occurred many times. V is TRBV6-1 and J is TRBJ2-7; no definite D call. Trimming took off 6 bases at V and 2 bases at J, with 11 bases between the two ends. The CDR3 loop spans 13 amino acids. The germline V gene has CDR1 MNHNS and CDR2 SASEGT. The CDR3, as DNA: TGTGCCAGCAGGCCAGGTGGCGCCTACGAGCAGTACTTC. Translated, it gives CASRPGGAYEQYF.

This clonotype has ten or more counts. The J gene is TRBJ2-2, the V gene TRBV12-3 or TRBV12-4, with unresolved D. This CDR3 has 16 amino acids. V lost 5 bases and J 6 bases, leaving 19 bases between the germline ends. This chain's CDR3 is CASSLQMGSGSGELFF. The CDR3 DNA reads TGTGCCAGCAGTCTCCAGATGGGTTCAGGATCCGGGGAGCTGTTTTTT.

This clonotype came up a few times. One end of the junction does not line up with germline, which may come from a read error. J is TRBJ2-7 and V is TRBV19; possible D gene TRBD2, 6 bases. The CDR3 covers 14 residues. The germline gives CDR1 LNHDA, CDR2 SQIVND (reference sequence). DNA of the CDR3: TGTGCCAGTAATATAGGGGTAGCGGACTACGAGCAGTACTTC. It specifies CASNIGVADYEQYF.

This clonotype was seen ten or more times. The V gene is TRBV20-1, the J gene TRBJ1-5; D possibly corresponds to TRBD1 (6 bases). V shed 6 bases and J shed 0 bases, with 18 bases lying between them. Germline assignment: CDR1 DFQATT and CDR2 SNEGSKA (reference sequence). The CDR3 length is 16 residues. CDR3 DNA: TGCAGTGCCACGAGGACAGATAGTTATAGCAATCAGCCCCAGCATTTT. Its translation is CSATRTDSYSNQPQHF.

In this sample, this clonotype turned up many times. The V gene is TRBV27, the J gene TRBJ1-1; TRBD1 might be the D (5 bases). CDR3 size: 14 residues. Trimming took 6 bases from V and 8 from J, leaving 19 bases between them. Germline-derived CDR1 and CDR2 are MNHEY and SMNVEV (reference sequence). The CDR3 is CASSQGWGEAEAFF. CDR3 coding DNA: TGTGCCAGCAGCCAAGGCTGGGGGGAGGCAGAAGCTTTCTTT.

The chain links TRBV11-2 to TRBJ2-7; D unclear. Germline lookup yields CDR1 SGHAT and CDR2 FQNNGV. V lost 2 bases and J 2 bases, leaving 7 bases between the germline ends. The CDR3 spans 13 residues. Here the CDR3 reads CASSLQLTYEQYF. The CDR3 DNA reads as TGTGCCAGCAGCTTACAACTGACCTACGAGCAGTACTTC.

This clonotype was counted many times. The chain links TRBV7-2 to TRBJ1-1; no definite D call. The CDR3 spans 18 residues. Germline V gene sequence: CDR1 SGHTA, CDR2 FQGNSA. Trimming took 0 bases from V and 0 from J, leaving 17 bases between them. The CDR3 DNA is TGTGCCAGCAGCTTAGCGCGGTTGAGGAGGATCATGAACACTGAAGCTTTCTTT. Protein sequence: CASSLARLRRIMNTEAFF. The whole variable domain, remainder taken from reference TRBV7-2 and TRBJ1-1, is GAGVSQSPSNKVTEKGKDVELRCDPISGHTALYWYRQSLGQGLEFLIYFQGNSAPDKSGLPSDRFSAERTGGSVSTLTIQRTQQEDSAVYLCASSLARLRRIMNTEAFFGQGTRLTVV.

This clonotype was found many times. The rearrangement joins TRBV3-1 to TRBJ1-1; TRBD1 agrees at 7 bases. CDR3 length equals 12 residues. J was trimmed by 7 bases and V by 4 bases; bases with no gene match: 3. Germline V gives CDR1 LGHDT, CDR2 YNNKEL (reference sequence). As DNA, the CDR3 is TGTGCCAGCAGCCCAGGGGGGGGTGAAGCTTTCTTT. It translates to CASSPGGGEAFF.

About this clonotype: This clone may be a read error of a much larger clone one base away. The conserved phenylalanine or tryptophan is not found at the CDR3 terminus, so this likely reflects a read error. The genes are TRBV6-2 or TRBV6-3 and TRBJ1-2; possibly TRBD1 for D (5 bases). From germline, CDR1 is MNHEY and CDR2 SVGEGT. There are 13 residues in the CDR3. The V end was cut by 6 bases, the J end by 4 bases, with 12 bases between. DNA of the CDR3: TGTGCCAGCAGAAGCCAGGGTTCCTATGGCTACACCTTG. Residues: CASRSQGSYGYTL.

In this sample, this clonotype turned up many times. This sequence joins TRBV11-2 and TRBJ1-6, with TRBD1 as a possible D gene (6 bases). With 7 bases removed from V and 6 bases from J, the gap between germline ends came to 19 bases. Per germline, CDR1 SGHAT and CDR2 FQNNGV. The CDR3 contains 16 residues. CDR3 coding DNA: TGTGCCAGCACTGCGGGGGCCGTACGGCCTAATTCACCCCTCCACTTT. Translating it yields CASTAGAVRPNSPLHF.

In its sample, this clonotype was seen many times. The chain is built from TRBV6-5 and TRBJ2-7; the match to TRBD1 covers 11 bases. The J segment lost 0 bases and the V segment lost 2 bases, leaving 0 bases of the junction unmatched. Germline CDR1 and CDR2: MNHEY and SVGAGI. The CDR3 is 15 residues long. CDR3 nucleotides: TGTGCCAGCAGTTACGGGACAGGGGGCTCCTACGAGCAGTACTTC. Translated, it gives CASSYGTGGSYEQYF.

This clonotype was observed many times. The rearrangement links TRBV5-1 to TRBJ2-5, with 7 bases aligning to TRBD2. The CDR3 loop spans 14 amino acids. V shed 7 bases, J shed 4 bases, and the junction held 10 bases outside the gene matches. Germline lookup yields CDR1 SGHRS and CDR2 YFSETQ. The CDR3: CASRSGGDGETQYF. The DNA of the CDR3 is TGCGCCAGCCGATCGGGGGGAGACGGAGAGACCCAGTACTTC.

In this sample, this clonotype turned up many times. V and J are TRBV9 and TRBJ2-5, with no clear D. V was shortened by 3 bases and J by 4 bases, with 13 bases between the two germline ends. The CDR3 runs to 14 residues. Germline loops: CDR1 SGDLS, CDR2 YYNGEE. Here the CDR3 reads CASSASTDVETQYF. The CDR3 DNA follows: TGTGCCAGCAGCGCCTCCACCGACGTAGAGACCCAGTACTTC.

This clonotype was detected many times. V usage is TRBV12-3 or TRBV12-4 and J usage is TRBJ1-5; D remains unclear. CDR3 length: 12 residues. With 0 bases removed from V and 14 bases from J, the gap between germline ends came to 11 bases. The CDR3 here is CASSLATSEKHF. The CDR3 DNA sequence: TGTGCCAGCAGTTTAGCTACGTCGGAGAAGCATTTT.

This clonotype was seen at least ten times. The genes are TRBV6-5 and TRBJ2-3, with TRBD2 matching 12 bases. The CDR3 sequence is 15 residues long. V was pared by 2 bases and J by 5 bases, with 2 bases of the junction left unmatched. The germline V gene encodes CDR1 MNHEY and CDR2 SVGAGI. CDR3 in amino acids: CASSYRLAGVDTQYF. DNA for the CDR3: TGTGCCAGCAGTTACCGACTAGCGGGAGTAGATACGCAGTATTTT.

In its sample, this clonotype was seen many times. J is TRBJ1-3 and V is TRBV12-3 or TRBV12-4; 9 bases are shared with TRBD1. The V and J ends lost 6 bases and 5 bases, in that order; junction bases with no gene match: 11. This CDR3 region has 16 residues. The CDR3, as DNA: TGTGCCAGCAGACAGACAGGGGGAGACTGGAGAAACACCATATATTTT. It yields the protein CASRQTGGDWRNTIYF.

This clonotype turned up a few times. The genes are TRBV20-1 and TRBJ2-3; 7 bases fit TRBD2. V trimming: 0 bases; J trimming: 8 bases; junction bases outside the gene matches: 5. Germline V CDR1 and CDR2: DFQATT, SNEGSKA (reference sequence). The CDR3 length is 13 residues. CDR3 nucleotides: TGCAGTGCTAGAGAAGGGGTAGCGGGTACGCAGTATTTT. This translates into CSAREGVAGTQYF.

V and J are TRBV20-1 and TRBJ1-1; 10 bases are shared with TRBD1. Germline lookup yields CDR1 DFQATT and CDR2 SNEGSKA (reference sequence). Germline trimming cut 2 bases from V and 3 bases from J; bases unmatched to any gene: 3. This CDR3 is 14 amino acids long. CDR3 bases: TGCAGTGCTAGATCGGACAGGGGGGACACTGAAGCTTTCTTT. As protein: CSARSDRGDTEAFF.

In its sample, this clonotype was seen many times. V gene TRBV28 combines with J gene TRBJ1-1; the match to TRBD1 covers 7 bases. V lost 2 bases, J lost 4 bases, and 4 bases stayed unmatched. CDR3 length: 14 amino acids. CDR1 MDHEN and CDR2 SYDVKM come from the germline V gene. In nucleotides, the CDR3 is TGTGCCAGCAGTTTAGAGGGGGCGGGCACTGAAGCTTTCTTT. Translated: CASSLEGAGTEAFF.

The rearrangement joins TRBV6-2 or TRBV6-3 to TRBJ1-1; the D gene is possibly TRBD1 (6 bases). Germline CDR1 reads MNHEY; CDR2 reads SVGEGT. The CDR3 sequence is 12 residues long. Trimming pared 5 bases from V and 5 bases from J, leaving 9 bases between. CDR3 residues: CASSDRWTEAFF. As DNA, the CDR3 is TGTGCCAGCAGTGACAGGTGGACTGAAGCTTTCTTT.

The table lists this clonotype with many counts. The chain couples TRBV12-3 or TRBV12-4 to TRBJ1-5, with 8 bases lining up with TRBD1. V was pared by 4 bases and J by 8 bases, with 1 base of the junction left unmatched. This CDR3 region has 12 residues. CDR3 residues: CASSSGGEPQHF. CDR3 nucleotides: TGTGCCAGCAGTTCAGGGGGCGAGCCCCAGCATTTT.